Presented here are 15 T cell receptor beta chains from one specimen sequenced in a study of Graves' ophthalmopathy and Graves' hyperthyroidism. Beta-chain TCR CDR3 regions were amplified from RNA transcripts. First-round RT-PCR with HTBI primers preceded a second-round multiplex PCR. In TCRdb, the multiplex PCR reads were re-called with MiXCR into one record per CDR3 protein. The sample carries 680,000 or so distinct CDR3 sequences, 22% recorded once. The sequencing sample was made of peripheral blood. The receptors originated from a woman aged 18 to 35 with stable Graves' hyperthyroidism. Some clones in this sample may be carry-over from other donors' samples.

This clonotype was picked up many times. V is TRBV24-1 and J is TRBJ1-1; D is unresolved. This CDR3 contains 12 residues. Germline lookup yields CDR1 KGHDR and CDR2 SFDVKD. Between the trimmed V and J ends, which lost 7 bases and 4 bases, there was a span of 9 bases. CDR3 bases: TGTGCCACCAGGGACGTCGGCACTGAAGCTTTCTTT. This sequence encodes CATRDVGTEAFF.

In this sample, this clonotype turned up a few times. The chain joins TRBV5-4 to TRBJ1-1; 7 bases map to TRBD1. This CDR3 is built from 13 residues. After removal of 0 bases from V and 10 bases from J, the junction contained 6 bases not matched to a gene. Germline assignment: CDR1 SGHNT and CDR2 YYREEE (reference sequence). The CDR3 nucleotides read TGTGCCAGCAGCTTGGACAGGGGAAGTGGAGCTTTCTTT. This sequence encodes CASSLDRGSGAFF.

This clonotype is a singleton in its sample. The chain couples TRBV6-2 or TRBV6-3 to TRBJ2-2; 10 bases align to TRBD2. Germline CDR1 MNHEY, CDR2 SVGEGT. The CDR3 is made up of 18 amino acids. Trimming removed 0 bases from V and 2 bases from J; junction bases left unmatched: 6. The chain's CDR3 is CASSYSPSGGHNTGELFF. In DNA, the CDR3 is TGTGCCAGCAGTTACTCGCCTAGCGGGGGCCATAACACCGGGGAGCTGTTTTTT.

The V and J genes are TRBV5-1 and TRBJ1-1, with no clear D. Looked up from germline, CDR1 is SGHRS and CDR2 is YFSETQ. Trimming shortened V by 4 bases and J by 0 bases, and 13 bases separated the two germline ends. This CDR3 has 15 amino acids. CDR3 region: CASSTPGGLNTEAFF. CDR3 sequence (DNA): TGCGCCAGCAGCACCCCTGGTGGGTTGAACACTGAAGCTTTCTTT.

This clonotype was recorded at least ten times. The chain recombines TRBV6-1 with TRBJ1-2, with 7 bases identical to TRBD1. The V and J ends lost 1 base and 4 bases, in that order; junction bases with no gene match: 9. CDR3 size: 16 residues. CDR1 MNHNS and CDR2 SASEGT come from the germline V gene. CDR3 sequence reads: CASSEVFRGGSYGYTF. Here the CDR3 DNA reads TGTGCCAGCAGTGAAGTCTTCCGAGGGGGCAGCTATGGCTACACCTTC.

V is TRBV11-3 and J is TRBJ2-7; D gene unclear. Germline CDR1 is SGHNT and CDR2 is YENEEA. The V end was cut by 5 bases, the J end by 5 bases, with 13 bases between. This CDR3 comprises 13 residues. The CDR3 DNA is TGTGCCAGCAGCCCAAGAGACACCGACGAGCAGTACTTC. The encoded protein is CASSPRDTDEQYF.

In this sample, this clonotype turned up many times. The J gene is TRBJ2-5, the V gene TRBV18; 10 bases align to TRBD1. The CDR3 sequence is 14 residues long. Per germline, CDR1 KGHSH and CDR2 LQKENI. Trimming removed 9 bases from V and 6 bases from J; junction bases left unmatched: 10. CDR3 sequence (DNA): TGTGCCAGTTACACGGGACAGGGGACGAAGACCCAGTACTTC. Protein sequence: CASYTGQGTKTQYF. The whole variable domain, remainder taken from reference TRBV18 and TRBJ2-5, is NAGVMQNPRHLVRRRGQEARLRCSPMKGHSHVYWYRQLPEEGLKFMVYLQKENIIDESGMPKERFSAEFPKEGPSILRIQQVVRGDSAAYFCASYTGQGTKTQYFGPGTRLLVL.

The sample holds a few counts of this clonotype. Here the CDR3 reads CATSRNRGGMDTEAFF. CDR3 in DNA: TGTGCCACCAGCAGGAACAGGGGAGGGATGGACACTGAAGCTTTCTTT. The chain carries TRBV15 and TRBJ1-1; the match to TRBD1 covers 7 bases. V shed 3 bases and J 3 bases; nucleotides not matched to a gene: 10. The CDR3 has 16 residues. Germline V gene lookup returns CDR1 LNHNV and CDR2 YYDKDF (reference sequence).

The table lists this clonotype with a few counts. The J gene is TRBJ2-2, the V gene TRBV11-2; 7 bases match TRBD2. Trimming cost V 2 bases and J 0 bases; bases outside gene matches: 6. Germline assignment: CDR1 SGHAT and CDR2 FQNNGV. The CDR3 spans 17 residues. CDR3: CASSLLSGTTNTGELFF. CDR3 DNA sequence: TGTGCCAGCAGCTTATTATCCGGGACTACGAACACCGGGGAGCTGTTTTTT.

This clonotype has ten or more counts. The chain links TRBV6-1 to TRBJ1-6; D is uncertain. Germline V gene sequence: CDR1 MNHNS, CDR2 SASEGT. The CDR3 totals 14 residues. Trimming left V 4 bases short and J 8 bases short, with 12 bases between. The CDR3, as DNA: TGTGCCAGCAGTGGCCAAGGACGGGATTCACCCCTCCACTTT. This gives the protein CASSGQGRDSPLHF.

This clonotype came up many times. CDR3 bases: TGTGCCAGCAGCGTAGCCGGGGTCGGAGAGACCCAGTACTTC. It encodes CASSVAGVGETQYF. The chain uses TRBV9 and TRBJ2-5, with a weak D call TRBD2 (5 bases). This CDR3 is built from 14 residues. The germline V and J ends were trimmed by 0 bases and 4 bases, with 10 bases remaining between them. The germline V gene has CDR1 SGDLS and CDR2 YYNGEE.

This clonotype was observed at least ten times. The chain has TRBV19 and TRBJ1-5, with 7 positions matching TRBD1. Per germline, CDR1 LNHDA and CDR2 SQIVND (reference sequence). The CDR3 totals 15 residues. V shed 4 bases, J shed 1 base, and the junction held 4 bases outside the gene matches. CDR3: CASSKDRVSNQPQHF. The CDR3 DNA sequence: TGTGCCAGTAGTAAAGACAGGGTCAGCAATCAGCCCCAGCATTTT.

This chain connects TRBV20-1 to TRBJ1-2, with 8 positions matching TRBD1. Germline assignment: CDR1 DFQATT and CDR2 SNEGSKA (reference sequence). The CDR3 loop spans 13 amino acids. J was trimmed by 7 bases and V by 2 bases; bases with no gene match: 6. The CDR3 DNA is TGCAGTGCTAGATCGGGACAGGTTGGTGGCTACACCTTC. This codes for CSARSGQVGGYTF.

This clonotype was seen a handful of times. This sequence joins TRBV9 and TRBJ2-2; a possible D gene is TRBD1 (5 bases). The CDR3 extends over 14 amino acids. Germline lookup yields CDR1 SGDLS and CDR2 YYNGEE. The germline V and J ends were trimmed by 6 bases and 8 bases, with 17 bases remaining between them. CDR3 coding DNA: TGTGCCAGCAAGGCGCAGGGCGATAGGGGGGAGCTGTTTTTT. Translated: CASKAQGDRGELFF.

This clonotype appeared many times. The chain uses TRBV20-1 and TRBJ1-1; D possibly corresponds to TRBD1 (5 bases). Germline CDR1 reads DFQATT; CDR2 reads SNEGSKA (reference sequence). This CDR3 region has 13 residues. Trimming stripped 3 bases from V and 2 bases from J, with 10 bases between. The CDR3 DNA follows: TGCAGTGCTAGTGGGGGTTATAACACTGAAGCTTTCTTT. Amino acids: CSASGGYNTEAFF.